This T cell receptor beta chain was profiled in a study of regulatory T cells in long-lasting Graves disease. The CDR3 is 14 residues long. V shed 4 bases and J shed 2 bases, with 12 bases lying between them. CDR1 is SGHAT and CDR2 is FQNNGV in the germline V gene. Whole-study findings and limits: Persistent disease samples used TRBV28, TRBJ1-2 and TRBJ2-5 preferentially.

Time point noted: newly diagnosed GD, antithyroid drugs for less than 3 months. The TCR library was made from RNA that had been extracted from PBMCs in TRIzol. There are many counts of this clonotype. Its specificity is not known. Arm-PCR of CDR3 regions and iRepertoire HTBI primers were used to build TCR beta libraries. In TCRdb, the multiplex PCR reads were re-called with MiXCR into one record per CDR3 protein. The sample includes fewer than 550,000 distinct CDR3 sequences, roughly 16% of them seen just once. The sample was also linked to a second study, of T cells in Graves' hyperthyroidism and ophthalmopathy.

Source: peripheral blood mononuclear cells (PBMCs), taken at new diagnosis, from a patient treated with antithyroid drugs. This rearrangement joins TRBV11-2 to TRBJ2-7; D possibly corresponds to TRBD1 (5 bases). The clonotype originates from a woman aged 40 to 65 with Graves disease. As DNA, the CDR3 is TGTGCCAGCAGCTCACTGACAGCCACCTACGAGCAGTACTTC. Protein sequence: CASSSLTATYEQYF.